This is a list of T cell receptor beta chains from one sample in a study of cytomegalovirus exposure and HLA in healthy donors. Clones were sequenced by immunoSEQ multiplex PCR, and TCRdb holds only the in-frame ones, with some missing. This table holds about 210,000 clones, roughly four fifths found once. Material for sequencing was PBMCs. The receptors were gathered from a woman between 45 and 65 years old in good health and CMV-seropositive. Each CDR3 is given without its conserved first and last residue.

v_call,j_call,cdr3_aa
TRBV2,TRBJ2-5,ASSEVLRGGGETQY
TRBV5-5,TRBJ1-4,ASSLGLVVANEKLF
TRBV19,TRBJ2-5,ASAGTSGGARETQY
TRBV5-4,TRBJ2-7,ASSPTGVEY
TRBV19,TRBJ1-2,ASSLHRGTNYGYT
TRBV6-5,TRBJ1-2,ASSERTASYGYT
TRBV19,TRBJ2-2,ASSMGGLNTGELF
TRBV7-3,TRBJ2-3,ASSLTGTGGPDTQY
TRBV9,TRBJ1-6,ASRSDSHNSPLH
TRBV30,TRBJ2-3,AWRLAGAQDTQY
TRBV6-5,TRBJ2-5,ASRSSGGAAETQY
TRBV10-3,TRBJ1-1,AISSGTGSVNTEAF
TRBV6-5,TRBJ1-2,ASSQTGARGGYT
TRBV5-5,TRBJ2-3,ASSLRYLARGNLGTQY
TRBV5-6,TRBJ2-1,ASRRQGSSYNEQF
TRBV4-1,TRBJ2-1,ASSRLGGGLSNEQF
TRBV28,TRBJ1-4,ASSPNEKLF
TRBV7-2,TRBJ2-2,ASSLARGAATGELF
TRBV9,TRBJ1-2,ASSDGTGANYGYT
TRBV7-9,TRBJ2-3,ASNYARGNTDTQY
TRBV4-3,TRBJ2-7,ASSQGVRWRSNPSYEQY
TRBV30,TRBJ2-6,AWGNGGSGANVLT
TRBV4-2,TRBJ1-5,ASSQDLLGGATISNQPQH